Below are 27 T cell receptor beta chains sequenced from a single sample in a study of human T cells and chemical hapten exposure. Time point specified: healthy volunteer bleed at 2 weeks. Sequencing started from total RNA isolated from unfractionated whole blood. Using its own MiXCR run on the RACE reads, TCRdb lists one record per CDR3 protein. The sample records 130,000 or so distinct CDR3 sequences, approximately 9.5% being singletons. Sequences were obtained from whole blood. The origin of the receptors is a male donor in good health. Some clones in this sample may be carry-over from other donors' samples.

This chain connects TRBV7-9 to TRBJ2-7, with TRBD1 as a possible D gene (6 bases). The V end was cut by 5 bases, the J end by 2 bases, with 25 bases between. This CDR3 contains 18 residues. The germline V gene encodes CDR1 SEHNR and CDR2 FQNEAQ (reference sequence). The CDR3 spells CASSKLTLGERGTYEQYF. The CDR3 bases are TGTGCCAGCAGCAAGCTTACCCTGGGGGAAAGGGGGACCTACGAGCAGTACTTC.

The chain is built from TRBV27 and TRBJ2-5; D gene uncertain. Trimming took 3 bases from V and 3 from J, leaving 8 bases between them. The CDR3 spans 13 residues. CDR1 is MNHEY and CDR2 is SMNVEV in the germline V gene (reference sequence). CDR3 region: CASSLVAEETQYF. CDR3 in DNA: TGTGCCAGCAGTTTGGTAGCCGAAGAGACCCAGTACTTC.

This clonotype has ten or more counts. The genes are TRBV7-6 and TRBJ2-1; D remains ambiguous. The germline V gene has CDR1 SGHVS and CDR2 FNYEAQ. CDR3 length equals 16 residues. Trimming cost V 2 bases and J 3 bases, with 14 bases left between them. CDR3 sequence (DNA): TGTGCCAGCAGCTTATGGACCACTTCTGGCTACAATGAGCAGTTCTTC. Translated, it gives CASSLWTTSGYNEQFF. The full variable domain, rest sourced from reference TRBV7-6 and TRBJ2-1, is GAGVSQSPRYKVTKRGQDVALRCDPISGHVSLYWYRQALGQGPEFLTYFNYEAQQDKSGLPNDRFSAERPEGSISTLTIQRTEQRDSAMYRCASSLWTTSGYNEQFFGPGTRLTVL.

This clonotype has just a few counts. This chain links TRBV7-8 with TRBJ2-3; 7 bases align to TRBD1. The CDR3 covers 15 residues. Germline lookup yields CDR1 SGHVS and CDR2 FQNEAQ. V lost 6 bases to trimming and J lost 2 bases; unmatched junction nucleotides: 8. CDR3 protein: CASSSPGTVTDTQYF. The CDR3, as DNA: TGTGCCAGCAGTTCCCCCGGGACAGTCACAGATACGCAGTATTTT.

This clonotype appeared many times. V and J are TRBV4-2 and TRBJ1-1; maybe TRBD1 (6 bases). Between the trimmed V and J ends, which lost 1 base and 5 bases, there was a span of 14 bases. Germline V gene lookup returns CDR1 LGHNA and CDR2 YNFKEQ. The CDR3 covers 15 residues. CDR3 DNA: TGTGCCAGCAGCCAAGGGTTTGGGGGCCGGACTGAAGCTTTCTTT. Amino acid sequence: CASSQGFGGRTEAFF.

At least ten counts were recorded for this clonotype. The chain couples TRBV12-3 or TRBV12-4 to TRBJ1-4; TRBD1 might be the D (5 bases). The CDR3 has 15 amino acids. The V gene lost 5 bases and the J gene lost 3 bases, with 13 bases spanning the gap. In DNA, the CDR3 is TGTGCCAGCAGTGTTTCAGGGAATTCTAATGAAAAACTGTTTTTT. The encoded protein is CASSVSGNSNEKLFF.

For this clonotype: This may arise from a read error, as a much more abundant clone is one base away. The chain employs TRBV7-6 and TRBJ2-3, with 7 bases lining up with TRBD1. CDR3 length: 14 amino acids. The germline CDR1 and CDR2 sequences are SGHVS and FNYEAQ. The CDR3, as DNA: TGTGTCAGCAGCTTAGGGGGCAGAACAGATACGCAGTATTTT. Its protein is CVSSLGGRTDTQYF. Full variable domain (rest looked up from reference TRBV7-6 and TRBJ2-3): GAGVSQSPRYKVTKRGQDVALRCDPISGHVSLYWYRQALGQGPEFLTYFNYEAQQDKSGLPNDRFSAERPEGSISTLTIQRTEQRDSAMYRCVSSLGGRTDTQYFGPGTRLTVL.

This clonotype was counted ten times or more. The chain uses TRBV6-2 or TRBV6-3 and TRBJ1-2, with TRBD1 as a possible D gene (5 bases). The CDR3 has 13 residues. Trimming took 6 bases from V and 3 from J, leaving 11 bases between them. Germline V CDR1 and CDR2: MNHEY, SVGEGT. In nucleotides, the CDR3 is TGTGCCAGCAGGACTGACAGAGACTATGGCTACACCTTC. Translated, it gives CASRTDRDYGYTF.

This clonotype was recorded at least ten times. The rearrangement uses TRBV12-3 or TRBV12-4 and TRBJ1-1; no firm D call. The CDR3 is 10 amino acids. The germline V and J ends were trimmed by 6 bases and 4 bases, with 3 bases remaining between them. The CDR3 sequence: CASRITEAFF. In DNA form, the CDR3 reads TGTGCCAGCAGAATCACTGAAGCTTTCTTT.

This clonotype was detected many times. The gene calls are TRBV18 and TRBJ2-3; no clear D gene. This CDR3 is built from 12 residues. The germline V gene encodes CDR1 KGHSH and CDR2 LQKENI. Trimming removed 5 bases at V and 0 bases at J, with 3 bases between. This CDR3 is CASSSSTDTQYF. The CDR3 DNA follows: TGTGCCAGCTCATCCAGCACAGATACGCAGTATTTT.

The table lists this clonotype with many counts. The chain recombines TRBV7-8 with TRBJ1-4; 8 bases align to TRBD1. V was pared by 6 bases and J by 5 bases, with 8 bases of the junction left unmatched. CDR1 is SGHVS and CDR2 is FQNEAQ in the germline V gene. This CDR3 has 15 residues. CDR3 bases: TGTGCCAGCAGGGATAGGGGACAGGCAAATGAAAAACTGTTTTTT. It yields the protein CASRDRGQANEKLFF.

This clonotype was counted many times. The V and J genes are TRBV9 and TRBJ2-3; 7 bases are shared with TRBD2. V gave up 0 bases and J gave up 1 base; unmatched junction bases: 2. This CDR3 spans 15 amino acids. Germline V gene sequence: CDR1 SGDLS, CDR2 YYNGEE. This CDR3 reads CASSVVAGGTDTQYF. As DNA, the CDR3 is TGTGCCAGCAGCGTAGTCGCGGGAGGCACAGATACGCAGTATTTT.

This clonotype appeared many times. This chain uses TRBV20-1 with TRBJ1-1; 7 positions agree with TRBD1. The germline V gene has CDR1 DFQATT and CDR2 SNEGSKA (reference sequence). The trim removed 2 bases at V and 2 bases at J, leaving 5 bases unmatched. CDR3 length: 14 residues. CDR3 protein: CSARRGPGNTEAFF. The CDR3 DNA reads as TGCAGTGCTAGAAGGGGGCCAGGAAACACTGAAGCTTTCTTT.

CDR3 sequence (DNA): TGTGCCAGCAGTGAATCGGGACAGGGGATTGTAATCTCACCCCTCCACTTT. Its translation: CASSESGQGIVISPLHF. J is TRBJ1-6 and V is TRBV6-1, with 10 bases matching TRBD1. This CDR3 is 17 amino acids long. The ends lost 2 bases at V and 10 bases at J; junction bases unmatched: 11. From germline, CDR1 is MNHNS and CDR2 SASEGT.

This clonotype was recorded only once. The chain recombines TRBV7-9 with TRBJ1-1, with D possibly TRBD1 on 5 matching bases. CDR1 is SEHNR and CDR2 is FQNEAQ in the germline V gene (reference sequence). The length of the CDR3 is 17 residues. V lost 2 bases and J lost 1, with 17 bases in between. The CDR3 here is CASSLPPVGQPNTEAFF. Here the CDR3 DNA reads TGTGCCAGCAGCTTACCCCCGGTGGGGCAACCGAACACTGAAGCTTTCTTT.

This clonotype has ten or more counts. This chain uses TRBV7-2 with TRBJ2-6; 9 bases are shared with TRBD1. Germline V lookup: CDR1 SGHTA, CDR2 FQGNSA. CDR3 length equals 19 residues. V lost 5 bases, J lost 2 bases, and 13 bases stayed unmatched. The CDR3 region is CASSPRPRDRVPGANVLTF. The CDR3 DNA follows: TGTGCCAGCAGCCCCCGTCCACGGGACAGGGTGCCTGGGGCCAACGTCCTGACTTTC.

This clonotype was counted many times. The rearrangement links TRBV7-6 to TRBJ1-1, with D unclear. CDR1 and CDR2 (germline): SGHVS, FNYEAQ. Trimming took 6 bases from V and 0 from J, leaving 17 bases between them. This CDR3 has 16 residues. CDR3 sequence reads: CASRAEDGSLNTEAFF. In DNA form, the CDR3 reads TGTGCCAGCAGGGCTGAGGATGGGAGCCTGAACACTGAAGCTTTCTTT.

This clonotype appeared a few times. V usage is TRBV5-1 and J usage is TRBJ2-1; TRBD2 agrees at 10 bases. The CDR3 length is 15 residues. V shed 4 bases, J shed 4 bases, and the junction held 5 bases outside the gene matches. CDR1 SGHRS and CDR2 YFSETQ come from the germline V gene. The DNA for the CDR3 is TGCGCCAGCAGCCCCGGGACTAGCGAATACAATGAGCAGTTCTTC. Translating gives CASSPGTSEYNEQFF.

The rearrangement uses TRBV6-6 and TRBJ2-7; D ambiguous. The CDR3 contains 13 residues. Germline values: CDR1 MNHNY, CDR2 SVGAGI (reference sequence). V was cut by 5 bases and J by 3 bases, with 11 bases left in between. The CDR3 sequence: CASSDQLSYEQYF. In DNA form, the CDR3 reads TGTGCCAGCAGTGACCAGCTGAGCTACGAGCAGTACTTC.

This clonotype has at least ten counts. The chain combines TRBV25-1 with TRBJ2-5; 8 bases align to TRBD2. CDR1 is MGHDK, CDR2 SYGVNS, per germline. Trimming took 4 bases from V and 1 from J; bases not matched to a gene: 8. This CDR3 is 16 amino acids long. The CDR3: CASSGASLAGQETQYF. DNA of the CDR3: TGTGCCAGCAGTGGCGCCAGCCTAGCGGGCCAAGAGACCCAGTACTTC. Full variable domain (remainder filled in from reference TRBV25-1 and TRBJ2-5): EADIYQTPRYLVIGTGKKITLECSQTMGHDKMYWYQQDPGMELHLIHYSYGVNSTEKGDLSSESTVSRIRTEHFPLTLESARPSHTSQYLCASSGASLAGQETQYFGPGTRLLVL.

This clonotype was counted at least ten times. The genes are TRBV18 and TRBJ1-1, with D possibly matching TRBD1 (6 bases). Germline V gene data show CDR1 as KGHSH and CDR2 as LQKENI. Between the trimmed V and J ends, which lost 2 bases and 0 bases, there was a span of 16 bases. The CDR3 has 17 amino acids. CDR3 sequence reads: CASSPGGGPPLNTEAFF. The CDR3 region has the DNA TGTGCCAGCTCACCAGGCGGGGGGCCCCCTTTGAACACTGAAGCTTTCTTT.

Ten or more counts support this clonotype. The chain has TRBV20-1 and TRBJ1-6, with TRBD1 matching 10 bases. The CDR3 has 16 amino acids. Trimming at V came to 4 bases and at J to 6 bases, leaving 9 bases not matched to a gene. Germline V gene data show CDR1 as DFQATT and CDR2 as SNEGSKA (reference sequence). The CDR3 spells CSANPLRDRGNSPLHF. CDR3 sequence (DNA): TGCAGTGCTAATCCCCTCCGGGACAGGGGTAATTCACCCCTCCACTTT.

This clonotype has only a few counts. CDR3 sequence: CASSRNRVEEKLFF. The CDR3 DNA reads TGTGCCAGCAGCCGAAACAGGGTGGAGGAAAAACTGTTTTTT. The genes are TRBV7-8 and TRBJ1-4; TRBD1 is a possible D gene (6 bases). CDR3 length: 14 residues. With 5 bases removed from V and 8 bases from J, the gap between germline ends came to 15 bases. Germline V gene data show CDR1 as SGHVS and CDR2 as FQNEAQ. The full variable domain, its missing parts supplied by reference TRBV7-8 and TRBJ1-4, is GAGVSQSPRYKVAKRGQDVALRCDPISGHVSLFWYQQALGQGPEFLTYFQNEAQLDKSGLPSDRFFAERPEGSVSTLKIQRTQQEDSAVYLCASSRNRVEEKLFFGSGTQLSVL.

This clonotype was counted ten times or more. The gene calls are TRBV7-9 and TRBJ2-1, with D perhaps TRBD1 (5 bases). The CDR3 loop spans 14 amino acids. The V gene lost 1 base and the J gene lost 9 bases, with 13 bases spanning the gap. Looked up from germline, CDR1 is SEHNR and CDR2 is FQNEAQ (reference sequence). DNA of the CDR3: TGTGCCAGCAGCTTAGTTGGGGCGAAGGGTGAGCAGTTCTTC. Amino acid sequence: CASSLVGAKGEQFF.

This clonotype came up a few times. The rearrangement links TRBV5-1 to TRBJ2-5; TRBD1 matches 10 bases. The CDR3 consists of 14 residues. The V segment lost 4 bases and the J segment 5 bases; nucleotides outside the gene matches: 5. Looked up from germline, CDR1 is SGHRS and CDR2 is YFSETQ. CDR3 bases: TGCGCCAGCAGCGTAGGACAGGGGGGTGAGACCCAGTACTTC. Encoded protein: CASSVGQGGETQYF.

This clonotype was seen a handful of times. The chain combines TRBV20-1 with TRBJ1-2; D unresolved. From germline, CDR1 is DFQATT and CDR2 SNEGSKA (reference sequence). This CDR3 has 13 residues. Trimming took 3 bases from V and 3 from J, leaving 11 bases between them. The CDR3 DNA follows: TGCAGTGCTAGGAATAGAGCCTACTATGGCTACACCTTC. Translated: CSARNRAYYGYTF.

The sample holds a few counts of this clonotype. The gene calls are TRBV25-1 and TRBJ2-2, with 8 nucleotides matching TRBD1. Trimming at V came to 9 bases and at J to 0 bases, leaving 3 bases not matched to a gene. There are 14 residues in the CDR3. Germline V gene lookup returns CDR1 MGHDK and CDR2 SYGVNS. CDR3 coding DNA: TGTGCCAGTCAGGGGGCGGCGAACACCGGGGAGCTGTTTTTT. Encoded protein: CASQGAANTGELFF.